Below, 17 T cell receptor beta chains from the same sample are listed, as sequenced in a study of cytomegalovirus exposure and HLA in healthy donors. Researchers ran the PCR with 60 Vbeta and 13 Jbeta primers. The protocol was immunoSEQ multiplex PCR, while the TCRdb copy is restricted to in-frame clones and leaves out a portion. The sample contains around 85,000 clones, around 80% of which appear only once. Sequences were obtained from PBMCs. Source of these receptors: a male donor in good health and CMV-seronegative.

This clone turned up a few times. The J gene is TRBJ1-2, the V gene TRBV27; D not certain. V lost 4 bases and J 7 bases, leaving 16 bases between the germline ends. CDR1 and CDR2 from the germline V gene are MNHEY and SMNVEV (reference sequence). The CDR3 sequence is 14 residues long. CDR3 DNA: TGTGCCAGCAGTTCCCCTCCCGGGTACTCTGGCTACACCTTC. This gives the protein CASSSPPGYSGYTF.

This rearrangement joins TRBV2 to TRBJ2-5; TRBD2 matches 12 bases. CDR1 and CDR2 (germline): SNHLY, FYNNEI. V dropped 6 bases and J dropped 4; count of bases not matched to a gene: 9. There are 16 residues in the CDR3. In nucleotides, the CDR3 is TGTGCCAGCAGCGGACTAGCGGGACGGGTGGGAGAGACCCAGTACTTC. Encoded protein: CASSGLAGRVGETQYF.

This chain links TRBV19 with TRBJ2-7, with D perhaps matching TRBD2 (7 bases). The germline V and J ends were trimmed by 5 bases and 4 bases, with 18 bases remaining between them. Germline CDR1 is LNHDA and CDR2 is SQIVND (reference sequence). The CDR3 is made up of 15 amino acids. CDR3 DNA sequence: TGTGCCAGTAGTCCGACCGGGGGGCGTACGTACGAGCAGTACTTC. Protein: CASSPTGGRTYEQYF.

This chain uses TRBV30 with TRBJ2-1, with D possibly matching TRBD2 (7 bases). The V end was cut by 0 bases, the J end by 13 bases, with 13 bases between. The CDR3 runs to 12 residues. CDR1 GTSNPN and CDR2 SVGIG come from the germline V gene (reference sequence). CDR3 in DNA: TGTGCCTGGAGTGTACTGGGGGGGCGTCAGTTCTTC. Its protein product is CAWSVLGGRQFF.

This rearrangement joins TRBV21-1 to TRBJ2-3; TRBD2, the table's D call, lacks a check against the DNA. TRBV21-1 is flagged as a pseudogene. The CDR3 covers 15 residues. The CDR3 nucleotides are TGTGCCAGCAGCAAAGTACCTTTGGAGGGAACTACGCAGTATTTT. This translates into CASSKVPLEGTTQYF.

This clone has a single count. One end of the junction is discordant with germline, which a read error may explain. The chain couples TRBV6-6 to TRBJ1-2; tentatively, D is TRBD1 (5 bases). The CDR3 has 15 residues. The germline V gene has CDR1 MNHNY and CDR2 SVGAGI (reference sequence). CDR3: CASSYAPGMGYGYPF. The DNA of the CDR3 is TGTGCCAGCAGTTACGCCCCAGGGATGGGTTATGGCTACCCCTTC.

The gene calls are TRBV5-1 and TRBJ2-7; no clear D gene. The length of the CDR3 is 11 residues. The germline V and J ends were trimmed by 0 bases and 7 bases, with 5 bases remaining between them. CDR1 and CDR2 (germline): SGHRS, YFSETQ. DNA for the CDR3: TGCGCCAGCAGCTTGGCCCGGGAGCAGTACTTC. Translation gives CASSLAREQYF. Combining the CDR3 with reference TRBV5-1 and TRBJ2-7 gives the whole variable domain KAGVTQTPRYLIKTRGQQVTLSCSPISGHRSVSWYQQTPGQGLQFLFEYFSETQRNKGNFPGRFSGRQFSNSRSEMNVSTLELGDSALYLCASSLAREQYFGPGTRLTVT.

This rearrangement joins TRBV7-2 to TRBJ1-2; weak D call: TRBD1 (6 bases). From germline, CDR1 is SGHTA and CDR2 FQGNSA. Trimming shortened V by 4 bases and J by 10 bases, and 19 bases separated the two germline ends. The CDR3 consists of 14 residues. CDR3 amino acids: CASSSPGTPWNYTF. In DNA form, the CDR3 reads TGTGCCAGCAGCTCACCCGGGACACCATGGAACTACACCTTC.

This clone occurred a few times. V is TRBV5-1 and J is TRBJ1-1; D gene unclear. CDR1 SGHRS and CDR2 YFSETQ come from the germline V gene. This CDR3 region has 14 residues. V was pared by 4 bases and J by 1 base, with 11 bases between. The CDR3 loop is CASSHPRANTEAFF. CDR3 coding DNA: TGCGCCAGCAGCCACCCACGAGCGAACACTGAAGCTTTCTTT.

The genes are TRBV6-1 and TRBJ2-7; D is undetermined. Trimming pared 6 bases from V and 2 bases from J, leaving 11 bases between. CDR1 is MNHNS and CDR2 is SASEGT in the germline V gene. The CDR3 extends over 13 amino acids. CDR3 amino acids: CASSPDTTYEQYF. The CDR3 DNA reads as TGTGCCAGCAGCCCCGACACCACCTACGAGCAGTACTTC.

V usage is TRBV15 and J usage is TRBJ2-7; 7 nucleotides agree with TRBD2. Germline V CDR1 and CDR2: LNHNV, YYDKDF (reference sequence). With V trimmed by 0 bases and J by 6 bases, 11 bases remained unmatched. The CDR3 contains 16 residues. CDR3 coding DNA: TGTGCCACCAGCAGAGAGATCGGACTAGTTGGTTCCGAGCAGTACTTC. This sequence encodes CATSREIGLVGSEQYF.

This clone was found once. The rearrangement joins TRBV29-1 to TRBJ1-1; no clear D gene. Germline CDR1 and CDR2: SQVTM and ANQGSEA. The CDR3 is made up of 12 amino acids. Between the trimmed V and J ends, which lost 3 bases and 1 base, there was a span of 6 bases. In DNA, the CDR3 is TGCAGCGTTGAGATACAGAACACTGAAGCTTTCTTT. Translating gives CSVEIQNTEAFF.

Of note for this clone: Germline is not matched at one junction end, which may reflect a read error. The chain uses TRBV2 and TRBJ1-1; D may be TRBD1 (5 bases). The CDR3 consists of 14 residues. Per the germline V gene, CDR1 is SNHLY and CDR2 is FYNNEI. The CDR3: CAGSEQALTTEAFF. The CDR3 DNA sequence: TGTGCCGGCAGTGAACAGGCGCTGACCACTGAAGCTTTCTTT.

This clone was seen only once. V usage is TRBV5-8 and J usage is TRBJ1-3; D is uncertain. From germline, CDR1 is SGHTS and CDR2 YDEGEE. This CDR3 contains 14 residues. V lost 6 bases, J lost 0 bases, and 10 bases lay in between. Here the CDR3 DNA reads TGTGCCAGCACCCTATCCCGCTCTGGAAACACCATATATTTT. It translates to CASTLSRSGNTIYF.

The chain has TRBV6-5 and TRBJ2-6; D call uncertain. CDR1 and CDR2 from the germline V gene are MNHEY and SVGAGI. CDR3 length equals 13 residues. V lost 6 bases to trimming and J lost 4 bases, with 7 bases between them. DNA of the CDR3: TGTGCCAGCAGATCCCCGGGGGCCAACGTCCTGACTTTC. As protein: CASRSPGANVLTF.

The chain is built from TRBV19 and TRBJ2-5; 12 bases agree with TRBD2. TRBJ2-7 explains the end of the DNA better; the J call may be wrong. The germline V gene encodes CDR1 LNHDA and CDR2 SQIVND (reference sequence). The CDR3 sequence is 15 residues long. The CDR3 reads CASSPSGLAGHEQYF. The CDR3, as DNA: TGTGCCAGTAGTCCATCGGGACTAGCGGGCCACGAGCAGTACTTC.

The chain has TRBV19 and TRBJ2-1; TRBD2 matches 9 bases. This CDR3 region has 15 residues. Germline values: CDR1 LNHDA, CDR2 SQIVND (reference sequence). V lost 1 base and J lost 11; bases outside the gene matches: 9. The CDR3 sequence is CASSIVREGGRKQFF. The CDR3 DNA follows: TGTGCCAGTAGTATAGTGCGGGAGGGGGGTCGGAAGCAGTTCTTC.